These 8 T cell receptor beta chains originate from one sample sequenced in a study of T cell responses to AZD1222 COVID-19 vaccine. Sequencing was performed with immunoSEQ multiplex PCR; in TCRdb, only in-frame clones are kept and a portion is missing. The table includes tens of thousands of clones, roughly 90% detected once. The sequencing used peripheral blood, collected 28 days after the second AZD1222 dose. The origin of the receptors is an adult who received the AZD1222 COVID-19 vaccine.

This clone was seen just once. The CDR3: CASSQGTAVAGDGEQYF. The CDR3 DNA reads as TGTGCCAGCAGTCAAGGGACAGCTGTAGCGGGAGACGGCGAGCAGTACTTC. The J gene is TRBJ2-7, the V gene TRBV7-9; 9 bases line up with TRBD2. CDR3 length: 17 residues. Germline-derived CDR1 and CDR2 are SEHNR and FQNEAQ (reference sequence). V lost 6 bases and J lost 6; bases outside the gene matches: 18.

The rearrangement links TRBV12-3 or TRBV12-4 to TRBJ2-7; 8 nucleotides align to TRBD1. J lost 3 bases, V lost 5 bases, and 3 bases had no gene match. The CDR3 extends over 13 amino acids. CDR3 coding DNA: TGTGCCAGCAGTGCAGGGGGCGGCTACGAGCAGTACTTC. The encoded protein is CASSAGGGYEQYF.

This rearrangement joins TRBV13 to TRBJ2-7; D not certain. Germline V lookup: CDR1 PRHDT, CDR2 FYEKMQ (reference sequence). V was pared by 5 bases and J by 2 bases, with 16 bases between. This CDR3 is 15 amino acids long. This chain's CDR3 is CASSPRGTETYEQYF. The CDR3, as DNA: TGTGCCAGCAGCCCCCGTGGCACGGAGACCTACGAGCAGTACTTC.

The CDR3 reads CSVVDGRANTEAFF. Here the CDR3 DNA reads TGCAGCGTTGTAGACGGCAGGGCGAACACTGAAGCTTTCTTT. This rearrangement joins TRBV29-1 to TRBJ1-1; TRBD1 might be the D (5 bases). The CDR3 length is 14 residues. V was cut by 4 bases and J by 1 base, with 13 bases left in between. Germline V gene lookup returns CDR1 SQVTM and CDR2 ANQGSEA.

Here the CDR3 DNA reads TGTGCCAGCACTCCGCGGATAGGCTACGAGCAGTACTTC. Amino acids: CASTPRIGYEQYF. The chain has TRBV27 and TRBJ2-7, with unresolved D. V shed 7 bases and J shed 3 bases, with 13 bases lying between them. This CDR3 comprises 13 residues. Germline V CDR1 and CDR2: MNHEY, SMNVEV (reference sequence).

DNA for the CDR3: TGTGCCAGTAATGAGGGACGTGCGCCTAACTATGGCTACACCTTC. Residues: CASNEGRAPNYGYTF. V is TRBV19 and J is TRBJ1-2, with a possible D match to TRBD1 (5 bases). The V gene lost 7 bases and the J gene lost 0 bases, with 15 bases spanning the gap. From germline, CDR1 is LNHDA and CDR2 SQIVND (reference sequence). This CDR3 spans 15 amino acids.

This clone has just a few counts. The chain is built from TRBV27 and TRBJ2-1; 13 bases align to TRBD2. Germline CDR1 MNHEY, CDR2 SMNVEV (reference sequence). V lost 6 bases to trimming and J lost 10 bases; unmatched junction nucleotides: 6. The CDR3 contains 14 residues. The DNA for the CDR3 is TGTGCCAGCAGGGCGGGACTAGCGGGACGGGAGCAGTTCTTC. Translation gives CASRAGLAGREQFF.

This clone appeared once. The J gene is TRBJ1-1, the V gene TRBV2, with 7 nucleotides matching TRBD1. CDR1 SNHLY and CDR2 FYNNEI come from the germline V gene. Trimming took 5 bases from V and 1 from J; bases not matched to a gene: 4. This CDR3 has 14 amino acids. The chain's CDR3 is CASSYDRANTEAFF. Written as DNA, the CDR3 is TGTGCCAGCAGTTACGACAGGGCGAACACTGAAGCTTTCTTT.